The next 8 T cell receptor beta chains were all read from a single sample in a study of cytomegalovirus exposure and HLA in healthy donors. The PCR used 60 Vbeta and 13 Jbeta primers. This table comes from immunoSEQ multiplex PCR, and its TCRdb copy is limited to in-frame clones, with some not included. This repertoire shows some 200,000 clones, 70% found once; its top ten account for less than 3%. Source material: PBMCs. These receptors all stem from a man in his forties or fifties in good health and CMV-seropositive.

The chain is built from TRBV19 and TRBJ1-2; 10 nucleotides agree with TRBD1. Germline assignment: CDR1 LNHDA and CDR2 SQIVND (reference sequence). Trimming at V came to 7 bases and at J to 7 bases, leaving 9 bases not matched to a gene. The CDR3 covers 14 residues. CDR3 sequence (DNA): TGTGCCAGTATCCCGGTTGGGACAGGGGTTGGCTACACCTTC. Translating gives CASIPVGTGVGYTF.

This clone occurred once. The J gene is TRBJ1-5, the V gene TRBV7-2, with 7 bases lining up with TRBD1. CDR3 length: 14 residues. With V trimmed by 5 bases and J by 4 bases, 5 bases remained unmatched. CDR1 is SGHTA, CDR2 FQGNSA, per germline. CDR3 protein: CASSMGQKNQPQHF. CDR3 DNA: TGTGCCAGCAGCATGGGACAGAAGAATCAGCCCCAGCATTTT.

This clone has just one count. The chain has TRBV11-2 and TRBJ2-7, with a tentative D call TRBD2 (7 bases). Trimming took off 7 bases at V and 3 bases at J, with 19 bases between the two ends. Germline CDR1 reads SGHAT; CDR2 reads FQNNGV. The length of the CDR3 is 15 residues. CDR3 sequence: CASTPMSGGYYEQYF. Written as DNA, the CDR3 is TGTGCCAGCACTCCGATGTCGGGGGGCTACTACGAGCAGTACTTC.

This clone was recorded only once. CDR3 in DNA: TGTGCCAGCAGTCCGACAGGGTCCGGGCAGCCCCAGCATTTT. This encodes CASSPTGSGQPQHF. The chain uses TRBV27 and TRBJ1-5; 7 bases map to TRBD1. Trimming at V came to 5 bases and at J to 7 bases, leaving 8 bases not matched to a gene. The CDR3 loop spans 14 amino acids. Germline CDR1 reads MNHEY; CDR2 reads SMNVEV (reference sequence).

This clone has a single count. This sequence joins TRBV6-1 and TRBJ1-2; 7 positions match TRBD1. This CDR3 comprises 14 residues. CDR1 and CDR2 from the germline V gene are MNHNS and SASEGT. The V gene end was trimmed by 6 bases and the J gene end by 0 bases; junction bases not matched to a gene: 4. The CDR3 protein is CASRGQTTNYGYTF. DNA of the CDR3: TGTGCCAGCAGGGGACAGACAACTAACTATGGCTACACCTTC.

Comments on this clone: The junction shows a germline mismatch at one end, possibly a read error. The DNA for the CDR3 is TGTTCCAGCAGCTGGGGGGGATCTGGGGCCAACGTCCTGACTTTC. Translating it yields CSSSWGGSGANVLTF. This chain links TRBV7-9 with TRBJ2-6, with 7 bases lining up with TRBD2. The CDR3 runs 15 residues. Per germline, CDR1 SEHNR and CDR2 FQNEAQ (reference sequence).

The chain has TRBV6-5 and TRBJ2-1, with TRBD1 identical over 7 bases. The junction had 15 bases not matched to a gene; V was cut back by 8 bases and J by 8 bases. CDR1 is MNHEY, CDR2 SVGAGI, per germline. CDR3 length: 15 residues. CDR3 sequence (DNA): TGTGCCAGCGGAACAGACAGGGCAAGAGAGGATGAGCAGTTCTTC. Translating it yields CASGTDRAREDEQFF.

This rearrangement joins TRBV27 to TRBJ2-5; D might be TRBD2 (5 bases). This CDR3 contains 13 residues. The V gene's germline CDR1 is MNHEY and CDR2 SMNVEV (reference sequence). The ends were cut back, 8 bases at V and 7 bases at J, with 17 bases in the middle. CDR3 sequence (DNA): TGTGCCAGCTCCCTTGAGGGAATCGGGACCCAGTACTTC. Translating gives CASSLEGIGTQYF.